The entry below describes one TCR beta chain. Using immunoSEQ multiplex PCR, the repertoire was profiled, and TCRdb retains in-frame clones only, with some absent. This table has about 700,000 clones, over 65% appearing once. The data originate from a study of shared clonotypes between healthy human individuals. The material sequenced was memory CD4+ T cells sorted from blood. The subset here: CD45RA-negative fraction. This TCR came from a young woman in good health.

The CDR3 nucleotides read TGTGCCAGCAGTATAGCCGGGACAGGGGCCTATGGCTACACCTTC. This sequence encodes CASSIAGTGAYGYTF. The chain combines TRBV28 with TRBJ1-2; 10 nucleotides align to TRBD1. Germline lookup yields CDR1 MDHEN and CDR2 SYDVKM. The CDR3 consists of 15 residues. V gave up 5 bases and J gave up 4 bases; unmatched junction bases: 7.